The rows below give T cell receptor beta chains drawn from one sample of a study of T-cell reconstitution after alpha-beta-depleted transplantation in children. One entry per CDR3 protein, called by TCRdb with MiXCR from the PCR reads. The sample lists some 240,000 distinct CDR3 sequences, about 12% occurring once. Sequenced here: PBMCs from the stem cell graft donor, sampled from the stem cell graft. The receptor source for this set is a human donor who donated a stem cell graft to a child with acute lymphoblastic leukemia. Each CDR3 is given with its conserved first and last residue. The D gene is left open where the match is weak. Rows give clone size only sometimes, using once, few, many, or a class for an expanded clone.

>TRBV7-9|TRBJ1-2|TRBD1|NA
TGTGCCAGCAGCTTAGCGATCGGACAGGGGGCGCGTGGCTACACCTTC
CASSLAIGQGARGYTF
>TRBV6-5|TRBJ2-1|NA|many
TGTGCCAGCAGCCGGGTCGGAATCTTTTCCTACAATGAGCAGTTCTTC
CASSRVGIFSYNEQFF
>TRBV11-3|TRBJ2-1|TRBD1|many
TGTGCCAGCAGCTTAGATTTACCGGGACAGGGGAATGAGCAGTTCTTC
CASSLDLPGQGNEQFF
>TRBV20-1|TRBJ2-1|TRBD2|NA
TGCAGTGCTAGTACCCTAGCGGGAGTAGGGGAGCAGTTCTTC
CSASTLAGVGEQFF
>TRBV12-3/TRBV12-4|TRBJ1-4|TRBD1|many
TGTGCCATCACCATTCCAGATCCTTCAGGGGGTGAAAAACTGTTTTTT
CAITIPDPSGGEKLFF
>TRBV12-3/TRBV12-4|TRBJ2-3|NA|many
TGTGCCAGCAGCCACCCCAGCGGAGCCAGCACAGATACGCAGTATTTT
CASSHPSGASTDTQYF
>TRBV20-1|TRBJ1-5|NA|many
TGCAGTGCTAGTGACACCTCAGGGGGCAATCAGCCCCAGCATTTT
CSASDTSGGNQPQHF
>TRBV6-1|TRBJ1-1|NA|many
TGTGCCAGCTACCCCGGGCAGATGAACACTGAAGCTTTCTTT
CASYPGQMNTEAFF
>TRBV4-3|TRBJ2-1|TRBD1|NA
TGCGCCAGCAGCCAAGATGAAGGGGGCGCGTACAATGAGCAGTTCTTC
CASSQDEGGAYNEQFF
>TRBV4-1|TRBJ1-3|NA|few
TGCGCCAGCAGCCAAGATGGGATTTCTGGAAACACCATATATTTT
CASSQDGISGNTIYF
>TRBV10-3|TRBJ1-2|TRBD1|many
TGTGCCATCAGTGTAAGAATTGGGGACAGGGTAAATGGCTACACCTTC
CAISVRIGDRVNGYTF